This T cell receptor (beta chain) came from a study of early T cells in non-severe SARS-CoV-2 infection. Study summary: The authors sequenced bulk RNA from unsorted whole blood, leaving chains unpaired.

Attached unique molecular identifiers marked individual cDNA molecules. TCRdb re-called the 5' RACE reads with MiXCR, one entry per CDR3 protein. Altogether about 39,000 distinct CDR3 sequences are present, 5.5% being singletons, with the ten largest covering about 4.2%. The study's findings and limits: VDJdb matching favored anti-spike CD8 responses, missing private and CD4 specificities.

Trimming took 2 bases from V and 3 from J, leaving 9 bases between them. The CDR3 is made up of 13 amino acids. The germline V gene encodes CDR1 SGHRS and CDR2 YFSETQ. This clonotype has at least ten counts. Its antigen is not identified. The specimen comprised whole blood, sampled at baseline. The chain uses TRBV5-1 and TRBJ2-7; D is unresolved. This receptor was obtained from an adult who was a healthcare worker with PCR-confirmed SARS-CoV-2 infection or an uninfected control (not recorded which). As DNA, the CDR3 is TGCGCCAGCAGCTTCGGCAGAGACTACGAGCAGTACTTC. This encodes CASSFGRDYEQYF.